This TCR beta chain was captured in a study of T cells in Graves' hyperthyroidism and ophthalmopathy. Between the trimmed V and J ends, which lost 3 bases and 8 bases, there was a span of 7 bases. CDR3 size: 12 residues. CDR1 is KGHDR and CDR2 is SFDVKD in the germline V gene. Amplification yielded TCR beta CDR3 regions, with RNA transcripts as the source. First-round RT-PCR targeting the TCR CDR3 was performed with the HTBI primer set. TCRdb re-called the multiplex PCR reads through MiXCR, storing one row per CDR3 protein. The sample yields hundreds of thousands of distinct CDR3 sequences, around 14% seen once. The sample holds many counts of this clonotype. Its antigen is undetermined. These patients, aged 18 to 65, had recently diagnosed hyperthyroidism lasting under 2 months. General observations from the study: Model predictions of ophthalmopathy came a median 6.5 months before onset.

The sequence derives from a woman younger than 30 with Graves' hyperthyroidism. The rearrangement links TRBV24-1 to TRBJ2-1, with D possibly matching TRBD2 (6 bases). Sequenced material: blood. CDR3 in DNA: TGTGCCACCAGTGATCCGGGAGATGAGCAGTTCTTC. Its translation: CATSDPGDEQFF.